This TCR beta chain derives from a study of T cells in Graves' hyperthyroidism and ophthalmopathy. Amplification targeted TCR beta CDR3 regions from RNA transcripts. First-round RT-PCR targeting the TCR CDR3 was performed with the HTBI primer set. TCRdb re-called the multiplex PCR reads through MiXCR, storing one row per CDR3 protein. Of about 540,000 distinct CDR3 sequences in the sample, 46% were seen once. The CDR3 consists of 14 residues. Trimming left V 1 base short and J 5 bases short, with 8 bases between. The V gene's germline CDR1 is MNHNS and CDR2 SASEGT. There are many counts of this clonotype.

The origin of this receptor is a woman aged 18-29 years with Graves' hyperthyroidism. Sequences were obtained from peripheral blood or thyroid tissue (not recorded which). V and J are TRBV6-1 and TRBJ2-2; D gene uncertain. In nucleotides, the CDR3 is TGTGCCAGCAGTGAAGGTGGGATTACCGGGGAGCTGTTTTTT. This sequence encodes CASSEGGITGELFF.